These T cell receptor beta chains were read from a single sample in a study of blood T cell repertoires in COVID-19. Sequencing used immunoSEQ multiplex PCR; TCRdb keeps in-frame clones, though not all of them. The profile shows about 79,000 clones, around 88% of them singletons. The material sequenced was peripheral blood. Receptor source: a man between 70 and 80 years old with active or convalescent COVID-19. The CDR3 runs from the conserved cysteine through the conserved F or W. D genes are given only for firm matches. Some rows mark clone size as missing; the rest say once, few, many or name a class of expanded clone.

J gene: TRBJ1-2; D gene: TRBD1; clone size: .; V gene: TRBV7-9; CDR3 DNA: TGTGCCAGCAGCGGACAGGGGGTTTATGGCTACACCTTC; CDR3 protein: CASSGQGVYGYTF
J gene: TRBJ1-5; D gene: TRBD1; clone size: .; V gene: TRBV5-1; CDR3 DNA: TGCGCCAGCAGCTGGTCGGGACAGGGGGCAGCTCAGCCCCAGCATTTT; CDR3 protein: CASSWSGQGAAQPQHF
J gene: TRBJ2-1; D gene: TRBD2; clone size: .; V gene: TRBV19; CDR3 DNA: TGTGCCAGTAGTATTGAAAGCGGGATCTCCTACAATGAGCAGTTCTTC; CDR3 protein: CASSIESGISYNEQFF
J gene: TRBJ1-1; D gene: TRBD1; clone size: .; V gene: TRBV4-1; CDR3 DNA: TGCGCCAGCAGCCCGAAAAGGGACAGGGGGAACACTGAAGCTTTCTTT; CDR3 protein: CASSPKRDRGNTEAFF
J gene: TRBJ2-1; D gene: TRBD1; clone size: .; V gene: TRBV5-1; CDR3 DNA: TGCGCCAGCAGGATGAGCGGGACAGGGAACAATGAGCAGTTCTTC; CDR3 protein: CASRMSGTGNNEQFF
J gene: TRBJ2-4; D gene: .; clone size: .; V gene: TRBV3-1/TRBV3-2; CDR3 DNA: TGTGCCAGCAGCCCGCCCTACGGGAACATTCAGTACTTC; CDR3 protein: CASSPPYGNIQYF
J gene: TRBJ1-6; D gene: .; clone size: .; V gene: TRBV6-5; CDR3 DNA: TGTGCCAGCAGCCCCTCAGGGCGTAATTCACCCCTCCACTTT; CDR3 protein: CASSPSGRNSPLHF
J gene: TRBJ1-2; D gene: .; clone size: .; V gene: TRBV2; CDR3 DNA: TGTGCCAGCAGTGAAAGGGGAAACACCTATGGCTACACCTTC; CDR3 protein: CASSERGNTYGYTF
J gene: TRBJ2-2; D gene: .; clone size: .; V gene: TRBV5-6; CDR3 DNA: TGTGCCAGCAGCTTTCTTTTATCCGGGGAGCTGTTTTTT; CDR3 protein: CASSFLLSGELFF
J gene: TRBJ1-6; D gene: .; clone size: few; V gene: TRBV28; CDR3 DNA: TGTGCCAGCAGCCCGACTCGAACAGGGACTAACGTAGGATCACCCCTCCACTTT; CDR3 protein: CASSPTRTGTNVGSPLHF
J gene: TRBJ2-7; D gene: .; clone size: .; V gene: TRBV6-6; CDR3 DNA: TGTGCCAGCAGTTTTACAGCCTCCTACGAGCAGTACTTC; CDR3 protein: CASSFTASYEQYF